A selection of T cell receptor beta chains follows, all from one sample in a study of T cells in Graves' hyperthyroidism and ophthalmopathy. Via MiXCR, TCRdb re-called the multiplex PCR reads, giving one row per CDR3 protein. The sample consists of approximately 500,000 distinct CDR3 sequences, roughly 46% of them appearing once. The sequenced sample consisted of peripheral blood or thyroid tissue (not recorded which). The origin of the receptors is a woman aged 18-30 years with Graves' hyperthyroidism. Each CDR3 is given with its conserved first and last residue. The D gene is left open where the match is weak. Size is stated for part of the rows, as once, few or many counts, or as a class when the clone is expanded.

v_call: TRBV29-1; clone_size: many; d_call: TRBD1; j_call: TRBJ2-7; cdr3_nt: TGCAGCGTTTCCTCGAGACAGGGGGCCAACGAGCAGTACTTC; cdr3_aa: CSVSSRQGANEQYF
v_call: TRBV7-3; clone_size: NA; d_call: NA; j_call: TRBJ2-2; cdr3_nt: TGTGCCAGCAGTACGGGCTTGGGGGGGGAGCTGTTTTTT; cdr3_aa: CASSTGLGGELFF
v_call: TRBV12-5; clone_size: NA; d_call: NA; j_call: TRBJ1-2; cdr3_nt: TGTGCTAGTGGTTTTCGAGCGCAAGGAGGCTACACCTTC; cdr3_aa: CASGFRAQGGYTF
v_call: TRBV12-3/TRBV12-4; clone_size: NA; d_call: TRBD1; j_call: TRBJ1-5; cdr3_nt: TGTGCCAGCAGGCCGGACAGGGGGCTTCAGCCCCAGCATTTT; cdr3_aa: CASRPDRGLQPQHF
v_call: TRBV20-1; clone_size: NA; d_call: NA; j_call: TRBJ2-7; cdr3_nt: TGCAGTGCTAGAGATAGGAAGAAGGGACCATCCTACGAGCAGTACTTC; cdr3_aa: CSARDRKKGPSYEQYF
v_call: TRBV29-1; clone_size: NA; d_call: TRBD1; j_call: TRBJ1-2; cdr3_nt: TGCAGCGTGGCTGGGACAGGCTCTGGAAACACCTTC; cdr3_aa: CSVAGTGSGNTF
v_call: TRBV7-9; clone_size: NA; d_call: NA; j_call: TRBJ2-7; cdr3_nt: TGTGCCAGCAGGTTAGGGACCGCGGGACGCTACGGCGGGGAGCAGTACTTC; cdr3_aa: CASRLGTAGRYGGEQYF
v_call: TRBV5-5; clone_size: NA; d_call: NA; j_call: TRBJ2-3; cdr3_nt: TGCGCCAGCAAAAGTCAGGAGGATAGAGATACGCAGTATTTT; cdr3_aa: CASKSQEDRDTQYF
v_call: TRBV7-6; clone_size: many; d_call: NA; j_call: TRBJ2-7; cdr3_nt: TGTGCCAGCATCCCCGCATCCCGGGCCCACTACGAGCAGTACTTC; cdr3_aa: CASIPASRAHYEQYF
v_call: TRBV7-9; clone_size: NA; d_call: TRBD1; j_call: TRBJ1-1; cdr3_nt: TGTGCCAGCAGCCGGGGGACAGGGTTGGCTTTCTTT; cdr3_aa: CASSRGTGLAFF
v_call: TRBV10-3; clone_size: few; d_call: TRBD2; j_call: TRBJ2-1; cdr3_nt: TGTGCCGCCGGGGAACTAGCGGGACGAAATGAGCAGTTCTTC; cdr3_aa: CAAGELAGRNEQFF
v_call: TRBV10-3; clone_size: NA; d_call: NA; j_call: TRBJ2-3; cdr3_nt: TGTGCCGTGGGGGGAGGCACAGATACGCAGTATTTT; cdr3_aa: CAVGGGTDTQYF
v_call: TRBV2; clone_size: few; d_call: NA; j_call: TRBJ1-2; cdr3_nt: TGTGCCAGCAGTGATTATGCGGGTGGTGGCTCTGGCTACACCTTC; cdr3_aa: CASSDYAGGGSGYTF
v_call: TRBV7-9; clone_size: once; d_call: TRBD2; j_call: TRBJ2-7; cdr3_nt: TGTGCCAGCAGCTTCGCTAGCGGGAGGGACTACGAGCAGTACTTC; cdr3_aa: CASSFASGRDYEQYF
v_call: TRBV29-1; clone_size: NA; d_call: TRBD1; j_call: TRBJ2-2; cdr3_nt: TGCAGGGTTGGGACAGCAAGCACCGGGGAGCTGTTTTTT; cdr3_aa: CRVGTASTGELFF
v_call: TRBV7-9; clone_size: NA; d_call: TRBD1; j_call: TRBJ2-7; cdr3_nt: TGTGCCAGCAGCCACGTTGGTTGGACAGGGGATAACGAGCAGTACTTC; cdr3_aa: CASSHVGWTGDNEQYF
v_call: TRBV15; clone_size: once; d_call: NA; j_call: TRBJ2-2; cdr3_nt: TGTGCCACCAGCAGTGAAGGGGACGGTGGGGAGCTGTTTTTT; cdr3_aa: CATSSEGDGGELFF
v_call: TRBV5-1; clone_size: NA; d_call: TRBD1; j_call: TRBJ2-7; cdr3_nt: TGTGCCAGCAGCCTCAGGGGGCACTTC; cdr3_aa: CASSLRGHF
v_call: TRBV6-2/TRBV6-3; clone_size: many; d_call: TRBD1; j_call: TRBJ1-2; cdr3_nt: TGTGCCAGCAGACGGACAGGGGGCGATGGCTACACCTTC; cdr3_aa: CASRRTGGDGYTF
v_call: TRBV7-2; clone_size: many; d_call: TRBD1; j_call: TRBJ1-4; cdr3_nt: TGTGCCAGCAGCCCCGGTACAGGGGAAGGCGAAAAACTGTTTTTT; cdr3_aa: CASSPGTGEGEKLFF
v_call: TRBV2; clone_size: NA; d_call: TRBD1; j_call: TRBJ1-5; cdr3_nt: TGTGCCAGCAGGGACAGGTTTACGACCCAGCATTTT; cdr3_aa: CASRDRFTTQHF
v_call: TRBV20-1; clone_size: NA; d_call: NA; j_call: TRBJ1-2; cdr3_nt: TGCAGTGCTAGAGACCTCGACCAGGGTTCTAACTATGGCTACACCTTC; cdr3_aa: CSARDLDQGSNYGYTF
v_call: TRBV20-1; clone_size: NA; d_call: NA; j_call: TRBJ1-4; cdr3_nt: TGCAGTGCTAGAGATTCCGGGCTGGACGCCGGCACTAATGAAAAACTGTTTTTT; cdr3_aa: CSARDSGLDAGTNEKLFF
v_call: TRBV4-3; clone_size: few; d_call: NA; j_call: TRBJ2-7; cdr3_nt: TGCGCCAGCAGCCAAGAGCTAATGGGCTACGAGCAGTACTTC; cdr3_aa: CASSQELMGYEQYF
v_call: TRBV6-4; clone_size: NA; d_call: NA; j_call: TRBJ2-2; cdr3_nt: TGTGCCATCCAAGGGGGTACCGGGGAGCTGTTTTTT; cdr3_aa: CAIQGGTGELFF
v_call: TRBV25-1; clone_size: many; d_call: NA; j_call: TRBJ2-2; cdr3_nt: TGTGCCAGCACCGCCGGTGGGGCGTGGACCGGGGAGCTGTTTTTT; cdr3_aa: CASTAGGAWTGELFF
v_call: TRBV12-3/TRBV12-4; clone_size: NA; d_call: TRBD2; j_call: TRBJ2-3; cdr3_nt: TGTGCCAGCAGTATACTAGCGGGAGTAGCAGATACGCAGTATTTT; cdr3_aa: CASSILAGVADTQYF
v_call: TRBV29-1; clone_size: NA; d_call: TRBD1; j_call: TRBJ2-7; cdr3_nt: TGCAGCGCCGCGGGACAGGCGCTCTCCTACGAGCAGTACTTC; cdr3_aa: CSAAGQALSYEQYF
v_call: TRBV19; clone_size: NA; d_call: NA; j_call: TRBJ1-6; cdr3_nt: TGTGCCAGTAGTAAAAGAGACCCAACGAATTCACCCCTCCACTTT; cdr3_aa: CASSKRDPTNSPLHF
v_call: TRBV3-1; clone_size: few; d_call: NA; j_call: TRBJ2-5; cdr3_nt: TGTGCCAGCAGCCAAGAGCGGCTAGCAAAGACCCAGTACTTC; cdr3_aa: CASSQERLAKTQYF
v_call: TRBV3-1; clone_size: few; d_call: NA; j_call: TRBJ2-6; cdr3_nt: TGTGCCAGCAGTCCTCAGACTGACTCTGGGGCCAACGTCCTGACTTTC; cdr3_aa: CASSPQTDSGANVLTF
v_call: TRBV9; clone_size: NA; d_call: NA; j_call: TRBJ1-6; cdr3_nt: TGTGCCAGCAGCGTAGGCGGAGGGGCTAATTCACCCCTCCACTTT; cdr3_aa: CASSVGGGANSPLHF
v_call: TRBV14; clone_size: NA; d_call: NA; j_call: TRBJ2-5; cdr3_nt: TGTGCCAGCAGCCAACACAGGTTTGGAGAGACCCAGTACTTC; cdr3_aa: CASSQHRFGETQYF
v_call: TRBV20-1; clone_size: NA; d_call: NA; j_call: TRBJ1-2; cdr3_nt: TGCAGTGCTAGAGATGAAGGCAGGGCGGGTGGCTACACCTTC; cdr3_aa: CSARDEGRAGGYTF
v_call: TRBV29-1; clone_size: NA; d_call: NA; j_call: TRBJ1-4; cdr3_nt: TGCAGCAGTCTGACCGGCATTTCCAGTGAAAAACTGTTTTTT; cdr3_aa: CSSLTGISSEKLFF
v_call: TRBV5-5; clone_size: many; d_call: TRBD1; j_call: TRBJ2-7; cdr3_nt: TGTGCCAGCAGCCGCGGGACGGGACAGGGGGCGCACGAGCAGTACTTC; cdr3_aa: CASSRGTGQGAHEQYF
v_call: TRBV20-1; clone_size: NA; d_call: NA; j_call: TRBJ1-2; cdr3_nt: TGCAGTGCTAGGGGGGGGACTTCTCGGGGCTACACCTTC; cdr3_aa: CSARGGTSRGYTF
v_call: TRBV5-5; clone_size: NA; d_call: TRBD1; j_call: TRBJ1-6; cdr3_nt: TGTGCCAGCAGCTTAGAAGGACAGGGCTATTCACCCCTCCACTTT; cdr3_aa: CASSLEGQGYSPLHF